The sequence of this T cell receptor (beta chain) was determined in a study of cytomegalovirus exposure and HLA in healthy donors (dated by TCRdb to 2016 to 2017). About the study as a whole: An earlier analysis of some 620 of the donors reported approximately 280 Gb of sequence data and 100 million to 120 million unique TCR beta sequences obtained from 150 million to 200 million T cells. An early release that covered some 630 HLA-typed donors contained about 300 gigabases of sequencing data and tens of millions of unique TCR sequences. The genetic ancestry cluster associated with self-reported Caucasian donors included around 76% of the 398 genotyped donors. The study was designed to test whether signatures of past pathogen exposure could be identified by cataloging public T cell receptors. Using immunosequencing, the study profiled T cell repertoires from 640 or so subjects and related those repertoires to cytomegalovirus serostatus. Along with the approximately 700-subject first cohort, a separate validation cohort of over a hundred different subjects was used. To predict cytomegalovirus infection status, the study brought together high-throughput TCR immunosequencing, statistical association of individual TCRs with disease status, and machine learning. To study patterns of TCR occurrence, a later analysis re-analyzed previously published TCR beta repertoires from around 670 donors and added high-resolution HLA genotyping. Rather than drawing on any new phenotypic data, the later analysis identified candidate immune exposures from TCR beta sequences and the way those sequences occurred across donors. In an earlier analysis of 500 to 650 of the donors, high-throughput TCR beta sequencing was used to judge whether each TCR beta V gene segment behaved as functional or pseudogenic. Donor age, sex, ethnicity and CMV serostatus were compiled together with the repertoire data. In a later genetic analysis, genome-wide SNP genotypes for about 55% of the roughly 700 donors were used, and that subset was treated as a discovery cohort. Every discovery cohort repertoire had been produced on one sequencing platform. Both class I and class II loci were covered by HLA typing, at four-digit resolution. The number of donors typed differed by locus, with about 629-630 for A, B, C, DRB1 and DQB1, roughly 520 for DQA1, approximately 580 for DPA1, and some 470 for DPB1. A handful of DR-DQ haplotypes were handled as single units for association and clustering because linkage in the cohort was strong. On average, roughly 250,000 unique TCR beta nucleotide sequences were sequenced per donor among 300 to 500 genotyped donors of the cohort, with approximately 18% of those sequences being non-productive. What the work shows at the level of the full study, not this receptor alone: A further reported finding was that TCR beta sequences accurately predicted the HLA-A and HLA-B alleles for most subjects in the first cohort. In a later analysis, more than 15,000 TCR beta sequences were associated with specific HLA alleles at a false discovery rate of 0.05. Strong co-occurrence of HLA alleles, especially DR and DQ, made assigning TCR associations to individual alleles difficult. Correlated functional status among segregating V segments might be attributable to linkage disequilibrium, but an unknown experimental factor could not be ruled out. In the study, 150 to 200 TCR beta chains were listed as associated with cytomegalovirus. In a later analysis, TCR association rates were found to vary across HLA loci, with the most associated TCRs seen for DRB1 alleles and the fewest for HLA-C alleles. CMV serostatus was the only immune exposure information available for the cohort. In a later genetic analysis, fewer N-insertions in productive TCRs were reported among donors in an Asian-associated ancestry cluster than the roughly 710-donor mean. Roughly uniform sequencing depth across donors was assumed in presence/absence analyses, although this assumption may not hold. A later analysis reported that several top co-occurrence clusters appeared linked to parvovirus B19, influenza, CMV and Epstein-Barr virus. In an earlier analysis of some 550 of the donors, most TCR beta V segments were observed in productive rearrangements about 90% or about 30% of the time, broadly matching IMGT annotations. Only TCR beta chains were sequenced in this cohort, and the absence of alpha or paired-chain data limited detectable features. Some IMGT-functional V segments, including TRBV6-2 and TRBV6-3, could not be told apart with the 87-base-pair reads, so those segments were excluded. Because HLA typing was unavailable for some donors at each locus, only the typed subset was used in association tests. The sequencing pipeline was judged likely to have produced a cluster of highly shared sequence variants as a technical artifact. In a later genetic analysis, a missense DCLRE1C variant was associated with V-gene and J-gene trimming of TCR beta chains, and the association was replicated in an independent cohort. The earlier analysis of approximately 540 of the donors excluded roughly 16 rarely observed V segments, including chromosome 9 orphons, because counts were too low. Most CMV-associated TCR beta chains appeared to be HLA-restricted in a later analysis, and the HLA associations seemed to be driven largely by CMV exposure. Cytomegalovirus status was reported to be diagnosed by the classifier with high specificity and sensitivity in both the original and validation cohorts. A later analysis found that HLA-associated TCR beta chains were more clonally expanded and had lower generation probabilities than equally common non-associated chains. The authors suggested that the approach could potentially be extended to other disease states and immunological phenotypes. In vitro tests confirmed that a few of the cytomegalovirus-associated TCR beta chains recognize cytomegalovirus antigens. While some public TCRs were present in many individuals, most TCR sequences turned up only very rarely across donors.

The CDR3 starts with the cysteine, ends with the phenylalanine, and has 15 residues. Only CDR3 DNA remains: 45 bases, in frame from the first base. V is cut by 0 bases and J by 8 bases, and the space between the germline ends is 13 bases. Looking up the germline V gene (reference sequence) yields CDR1 MNHEY and CDR2 SMNVEV. The cohort comprised around 690 healthy bone marrow donors. At the time of sampling, all cohort members were nominally healthy, though unrecorded immune exposures were likely present. The donor was CMV seronegative and belonged to the group of over 350 seronegative cohort members. Each donor provided a peripheral blood sample, and peripheral blood mononuclear cells were used for TCR beta sequencing. Genomic DNA was extracted from the blood cell samples with the Qiagen DNeasy Blood Extraction Kit. Note on this clone: Its recognized antigen is unknown.

The library was generated by the immunoSEQ multiplex PCR assay. The multiplex PCR relied on a mix of 60 forward primers for TCR Vbeta segments and 13 reverse primers for TCR Jbeta segments. A multiplex PCR assay on genomic DNA amplified the CDR3 region of rearranged TCR beta genes. The amplified TCR beta libraries were sequenced on the Illumina HiSeq System as 87-base-pair reads. The paper's data handling went like this. A later analysis tallied 70 million to 100 million unique TCR beta chains across the 700 or so repertoires, and about 12 million of those chains were shared by two or more donors. Raw reads were error-corrected and collapsed into unique sequences with a nearest-neighbor algorithm that merged closely related sequences to remove PCR and sequencing errors. V, D and J gene segments were assigned by aligning CDR3 sequences to IMGT reference sequences. For a sequence to be retained, a match of at least six nucleotides to both a V gene segment and a J gene segment was required. Rearrangements were called productive when the CDR3 lacked stop codons and stayed in frame with V and J; all others were non-productive. CDR3 was defined by IMGT convention, running from the second conserved V-encoded cysteine to the conserved J-encoded phenylalanine. The earlier analysis of about 560 of the donors excluded any sequence lacking an unambiguous match to a single V gene segment. An earlier analysis of 500 to 700 of the donors classified V segments as functional when productive rearrangements were above 56.7% and as segregating when the standard deviation between donors was above 5%. A statistical classification framework was developed to diagnose cytomegalovirus status using the catalog of TCR beta chain sequences. In a later analysis, TCR nucleotide sequences were compared against IMGT/GENE-DB human TR gene sequences so that V and J genes could be assigned. A later analysis assigned CDR3 sequences and most-parsimonious VDJ recombination scenarios with the TCRdist pipeline. In a later analysis, each TCR beta chain was defined by its CDR3 amino acid sequence together with its V-gene family, and reads lacking a unique V-gene family were excluded. A later analysis removed 592 highly shared, low-generation-probability nucleotide sequences to deal with suspected cross-contamination and a sequencing artifact. In a later analysis, a clonal expansion index was calculated for each public chain from normalized within-repertoire ranks of inferred template counts. A later analysis computed generation probabilities with a VDJ recombination model fitted to out-of-frame rearrangements, and checked the results against IGoR. In a later analysis, TCR-TCR, TCR-HLA and TCR-CMV co-occurrence was scored with hypergeometric tests, and a repertoire-size bias correction was applied to TCR pairs. To estimate false discovery rates, a later analysis permuted the HLA or CMV assignments 20 times. In a later analysis, co-occurring TCRs were grouped using DBSCAN, with TCRdist sequence similarity added in when clustering inside HLA-allele-positive subsets. For co-occurrence clustering, repertoires with fewer than 30,000 or more than 120,000 public chains were excluded, along with roughly 5 repertoires with anomalous nucleotide sharing. TCRdb stores this immuneACCESS table with in-frame sequences only. Part of the clones is absent; in the studies checked, under half of the shortfall reflects unresolved V genes, and no reason is known for the rest. The V and J calls and clone size come from that table; D and trimming were worked out from the DNA. The data table for this sample lists 120,000 to 150,000 clones. About 2.2% of the sample goes to the ten largest clones.

The source of this sequence is a woman between 18 and 30 years old in good health and CMV-seronegative. Specimen: PBMCs. The rearranged chain carries TRBV27 and TRBJ1-4; TRBD1 is a possible D gene, resting on 5 matching bases. The CDR3 region reads CASSLSGRGREKLFF. The DNA is TGTGCCAGCAGTTTATCGGGGAGGGGAAGGGAAAAACTGTTTTTT.